This T cell receptor (beta chain) came from a study of blood T cell repertoires in COVID-19. As for the study in general: Specimens from acute and convalescent COVID-19 originated in the United States, Italy and Spain. Sample material is recorded as cDNA or gDNA derived from T cells, B-cell-depleted T cells, or PBMCs.

Germline V CDR1 and CDR2: SGHRS, YFSETQ. This CDR3 spans 14 amino acids. After removal of 0 bases from V and 5 bases from J, the junction contained 4 bases not matched to a gene. Per the original data handling: By means of reference gene primer amplification, nucleated cell counts were estimated. Assay used: immunoSEQ multiplex PCR; TCRdb lists only in-frame clones, some missing. V and J calls and clone size are as listed in that table; D and trimming were resolved from the DNA. The profile shows approximately 90,000 clones, approximately 79% of them singletons. This clone was recorded only once. The source of this sequence is an older man with acute or convalescent COVID-19. The chain couples TRBV5-1 to TRBJ2-7, with 8 bases lining up with TRBD1. Sequencing was carried out using peripheral blood. The CDR3 region is CASSLGDRGDEQYF. CDR3 bases: TGCGCCAGCAGCTTGGGAGACAGGGGCGACGAGCAGTACTTC.